A single sample gave rise to the 2 T cell receptor beta chains below, sequenced in a study of human CD8 memory T cell subsets. Libraries targeted TCR beta using 5' RACE with UMIs. From the 5' RACE reads, TCRdb lists one entry per CDR3 protein and no DNA. The table lists more than 6,000 distinct CDR3 sequences. Sequencing input: CD8+ stem-like memory T cells (TSCM and TCM) sorted from PBMCs. Specified subset: stem-like memory CD8 T cells (TSTEM), CCR7+ PD-1- TIGIT-. The receptors shown here come from a human donor in good health.

V gene TRBV9 combines with J gene TRBJ1-3. The CDR3 runs to 15 residues. From germline, CDR1 is SGDLS and CDR2 YYNGEE. This CDR3 reads CASSVDTGSGNTIYF.

V is TRBV30 and J is TRBJ2-2; no DNA is available, so the TRBD1 call from TCRdb remains unchecked. This CDR3 has 14 amino acids. CDR1 is GTSNPN and CDR2 is SVGIG in the germline V gene (reference sequence). The CDR3 spells CASDRVDGTGELFF.